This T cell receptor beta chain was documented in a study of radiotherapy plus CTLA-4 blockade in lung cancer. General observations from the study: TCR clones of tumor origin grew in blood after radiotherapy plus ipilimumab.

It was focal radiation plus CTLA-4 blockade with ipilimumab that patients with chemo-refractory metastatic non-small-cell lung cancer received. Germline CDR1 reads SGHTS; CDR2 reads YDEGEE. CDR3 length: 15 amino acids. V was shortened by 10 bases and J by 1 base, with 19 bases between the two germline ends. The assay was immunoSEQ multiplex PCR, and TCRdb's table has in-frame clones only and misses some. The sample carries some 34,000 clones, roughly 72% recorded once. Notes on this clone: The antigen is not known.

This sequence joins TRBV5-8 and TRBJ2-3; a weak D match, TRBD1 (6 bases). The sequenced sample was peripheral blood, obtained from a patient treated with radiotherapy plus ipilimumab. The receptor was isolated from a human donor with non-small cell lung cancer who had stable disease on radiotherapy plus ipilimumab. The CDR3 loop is CAGGTGLGGTDTQYF. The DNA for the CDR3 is TGTGCCGGGGGAACAGGGCTCGGTGGCACAGATACGCAGTATTTT.